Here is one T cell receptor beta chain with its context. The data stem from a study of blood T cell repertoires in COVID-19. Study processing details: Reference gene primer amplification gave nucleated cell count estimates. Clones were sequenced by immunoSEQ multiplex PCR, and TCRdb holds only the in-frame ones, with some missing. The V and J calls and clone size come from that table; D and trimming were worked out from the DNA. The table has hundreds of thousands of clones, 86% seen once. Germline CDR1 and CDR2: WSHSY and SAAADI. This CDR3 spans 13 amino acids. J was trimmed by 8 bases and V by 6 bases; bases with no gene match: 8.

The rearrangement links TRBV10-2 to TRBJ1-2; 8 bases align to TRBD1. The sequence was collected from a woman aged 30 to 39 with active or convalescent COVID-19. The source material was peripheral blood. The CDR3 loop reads CASRTGQVDGYTF. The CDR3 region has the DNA TGCGCCAGCAGGACGGGACAGGTTGACGGCTACACCTTC.